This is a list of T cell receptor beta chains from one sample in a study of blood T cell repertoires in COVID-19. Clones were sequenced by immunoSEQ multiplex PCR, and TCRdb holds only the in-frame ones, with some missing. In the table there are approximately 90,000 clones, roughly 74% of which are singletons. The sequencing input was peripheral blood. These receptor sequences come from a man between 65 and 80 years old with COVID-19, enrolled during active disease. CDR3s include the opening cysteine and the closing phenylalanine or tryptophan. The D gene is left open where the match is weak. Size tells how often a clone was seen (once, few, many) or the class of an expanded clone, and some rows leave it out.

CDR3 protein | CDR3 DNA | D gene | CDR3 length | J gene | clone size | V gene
CASSPPDRGDYGYTF | TGTGCCAGCTCACCACCGGACAGGGGCGACTATGGCTACACCTTC | TRBD1 | 15 | TRBJ1-2 | - | TRBV18
CASSPQGYNEQFF | TGTGCCAGCAGCCCACAGGGTTACAATGAGCAGTTCTTC | - | 13 | TRBJ2-1 | - | TRBV5-4
CASQVGDSPLHF | TGTGCCTCACAGGTGGGCGATTCACCCCTCCACTTT | - | 12 | TRBJ1-6 | - | TRBV15
CSASDRGTRSPLHF | TGCAGTGCTAGTGACAGGGGGACTCGTTCACCCCTCCACTTT | TRBD1 | 14 | TRBJ1-6 | - | TRBV20-1
CASSRGKSNQPQHF | TGTGCCAGCAGTAGGGGCAAAAGCAATCAGCCCCAGCATTTT | - | 14 | TRBJ1-5 | - | TRBV6-2/TRBV6-3
CAWSVQGAPEQYF | TGTGCCTGGAGTGTACAAGGGGCTCCCGAGCAGTACTTC | - | 13 | TRBJ2-7 | - | TRBV30
CASSLTARGSNEKLFF | TGCGCCAGCAGCTTAACTGCCAGGGGGTCTAATGAAAAACTGTTTTTT | TRBD1 | 16 | TRBJ1-4 | - | TRBV5-1
CASSESRGGARTPLHF | TGTGCCAGCAGTGAATCGCGCGGGGGGGCCAGGACACCCCTCCACTTT | - | 16 | TRBJ1-6 | - | TRBV6-1
CASSWGTGNEKLFF | TGTGCCAGCAGCTGGGGGACAGGGAACGAAAAACTGTTTTTT | TRBD1 | 14 | TRBJ1-4 | - | TRBV5-4
CASLLDIISYNEQFF | TGTGCCAGCTTGTTGGACATTATATCCTACAATGAGCAGTTCTTC | - | 15 | TRBJ2-1 | - | TRBV6-5
CSARTGGAAFF | TGCAGCGCTAGGACAGGGGGCGCAGCTTTCTTT | TRBD1 | 11 | TRBJ1-1 | - | TRBV29-1
CASSLARFGGAGGYTF | TGTGCCAGCAGCTTAGCGCGATTCGGGGGGGCTGGTGGCTACACCTTC | - | 16 | TRBJ1-2 | few | TRBV7-2
CASRSRGGLQPQHF | TGTGCCAGCAGGTCACGGGGGGGCTTGCAGCCCCAGCATTTT | - | 14 | TRBJ1-5 | - | TRBV27
CAWSKEGQEDYEQYF | TGTGCCTGGAGTAAGGAGGGGCAGGAAGACTACGAGCAGTACTTC | - | 15 | TRBJ2-7 | - | TRBV30
CASRGTGWNTEAFF | TGTGCCAGCAGGGGGACAGGGTGGAACACTGAAGCTTTCTTT | TRBD1 | 14 | TRBJ1-1 | - | TRBV27
CASSRDRGRNGYTF | TGTGCCAGCAGCAGAGACAGGGGTCGGAATGGCTACACCTTC | TRBD1 | 14 | TRBJ1-2 | - | TRBV7-3
CASSLSGTLNYGYTF | TGCGCCAGCAGCCTATCTGGGACTTTAAACTATGGCTACACCTTC | - | 15 | TRBJ1-2 | - | TRBV5-1
CASGAGQGTDTQYF | TGCGCCAGCGGAGCGGGTCAGGGCACAGATACGCAGTATTTT | - | 14 | TRBJ2-3 | - | TRBV5-1
CASSLGQLSYEQYF | TGTGCCAGCAGCTTGGGACAGCTCTCCTACGAGCAGTACTTC | TRBD1 | 14 | TRBJ2-7 | - | TRBV11-2
CASRLGLTEAFF | TGTGCCAGTAGGCTGGGGCTCACTGAAGCTTTCTTT | - | 12 | TRBJ1-1 | - | TRBV19
CASSTLDRANQPQHF | TGTGCCAGCAGTACCCTAGACAGGGCCAATCAGCCCCAGCATTTT | TRBD1 | 15 | TRBJ1-5 | - | TRBV28
CASSPSHSAETQYF | TGTGCCAGCAGCCCGTCCCATTCCGCGGAGACCCAGTACTTC | - | 14 | TRBJ2-5 | - | TRBV11-2
CASSPPRGLAQETQYF | TGTGCCAGCAGCCCCCCGCGGGGACTAGCGCAAGAGACCCAGTACTTC | TRBD2 | 16 | TRBJ2-5 | - | TRBV7-6